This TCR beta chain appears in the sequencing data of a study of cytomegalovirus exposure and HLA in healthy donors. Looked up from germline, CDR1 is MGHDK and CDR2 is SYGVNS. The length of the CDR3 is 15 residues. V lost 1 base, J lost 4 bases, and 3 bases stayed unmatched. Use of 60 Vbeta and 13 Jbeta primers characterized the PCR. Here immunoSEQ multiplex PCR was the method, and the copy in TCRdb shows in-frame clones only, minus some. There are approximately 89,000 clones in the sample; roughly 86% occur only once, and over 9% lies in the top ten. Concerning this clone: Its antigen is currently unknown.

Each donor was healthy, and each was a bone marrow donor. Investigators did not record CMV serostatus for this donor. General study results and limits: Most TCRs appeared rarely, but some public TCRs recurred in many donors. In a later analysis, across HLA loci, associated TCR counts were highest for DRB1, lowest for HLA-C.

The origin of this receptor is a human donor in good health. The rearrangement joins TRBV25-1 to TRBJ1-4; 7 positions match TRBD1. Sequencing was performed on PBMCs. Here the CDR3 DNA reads TGTGCCAGCAGTGAATTACAGGGGAGTAATGAAAAACTGTTTTTT. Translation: CASSELQGSNEKLFF.